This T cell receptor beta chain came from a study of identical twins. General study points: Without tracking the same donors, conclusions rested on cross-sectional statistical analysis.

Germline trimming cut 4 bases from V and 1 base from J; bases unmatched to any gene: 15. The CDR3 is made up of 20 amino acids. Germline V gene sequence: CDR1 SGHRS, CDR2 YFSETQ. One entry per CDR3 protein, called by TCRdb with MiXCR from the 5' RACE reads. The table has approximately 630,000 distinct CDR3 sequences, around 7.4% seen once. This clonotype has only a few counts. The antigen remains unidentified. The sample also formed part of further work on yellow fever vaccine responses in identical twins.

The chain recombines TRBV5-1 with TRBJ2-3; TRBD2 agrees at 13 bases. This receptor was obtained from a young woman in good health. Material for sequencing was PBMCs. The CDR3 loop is CASSHWGTSGGAWGTDTQYF. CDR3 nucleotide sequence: TGCGCCAGCAGCCACTGGGGAACTAGCGGGGGGGCCTGGGGCACAGATACGCAGTATTTT.